The present T cell receptor (beta chain) was sequenced within a study of blood T cell repertoires in COVID-19. Turning to the study itself: T cells, B-cell-depleted T cells, or PBMCs provided the cDNA or gDNA that served as material.

As originally analysed: Estimation of nucleated cell counts was performed using reference gene primer amplification. Measured with immunoSEQ multiplex PCR; TCRdb has only the in-frame clones, and not every one. That table gives V, J and clone size, and the DNA gave D and trimming. The sample has about 88,000 clones; around 72% are singletons. This CDR3 comprises 15 residues. Unmatched junction bases numbered 7, after V lost 3 bases and J lost 8 bases. Germline CDR1 reads SGHRS; CDR2 reads YFSETQ. The clonotype originates from a woman aged 55-70 years in a cohort sampled during active or convalescent COVID-19. The source material was peripheral blood. The chain is built from TRBV5-1 and TRBJ2-2, with 10 nucleotides matching TRBD1. CDR3 sequence reads: CASSSRQGAKGELFF. The CDR3 DNA reads TGCGCCAGCAGCTCCCGACAGGGGGCTAAAGGGGAGCTGTTTTTT.